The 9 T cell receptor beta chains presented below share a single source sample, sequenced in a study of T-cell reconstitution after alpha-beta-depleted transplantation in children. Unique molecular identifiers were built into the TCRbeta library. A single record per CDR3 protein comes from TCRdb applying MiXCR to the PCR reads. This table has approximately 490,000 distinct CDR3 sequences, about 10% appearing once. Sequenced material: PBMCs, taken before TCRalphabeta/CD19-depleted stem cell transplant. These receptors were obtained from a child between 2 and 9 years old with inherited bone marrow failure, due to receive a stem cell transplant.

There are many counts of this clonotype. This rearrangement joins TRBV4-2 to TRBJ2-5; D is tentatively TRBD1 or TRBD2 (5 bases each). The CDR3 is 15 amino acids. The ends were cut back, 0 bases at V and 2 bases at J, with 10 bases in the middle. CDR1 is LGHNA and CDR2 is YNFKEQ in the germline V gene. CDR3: CASSQERGPQETQYF. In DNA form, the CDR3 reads TGTGCCAGCAGCCAAGAGAGGGGACCACAAGAGACCCAGTACTTC.

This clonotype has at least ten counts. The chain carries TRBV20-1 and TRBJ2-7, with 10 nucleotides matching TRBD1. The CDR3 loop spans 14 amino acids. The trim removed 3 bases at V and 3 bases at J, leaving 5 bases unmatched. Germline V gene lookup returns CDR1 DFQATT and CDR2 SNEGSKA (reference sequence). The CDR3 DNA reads TGCAGTGCTAGGGAGGGACAGGGGAACTACGAGCAGTACTTC. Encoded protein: CSAREGQGNYEQYF.

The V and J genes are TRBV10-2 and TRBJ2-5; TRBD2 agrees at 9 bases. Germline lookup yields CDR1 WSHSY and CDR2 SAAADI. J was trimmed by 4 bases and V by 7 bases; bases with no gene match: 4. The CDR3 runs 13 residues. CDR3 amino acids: CASNGGRGETQYF. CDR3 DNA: TGCGCCAGCAACGGCGGGAGGGGAGAGACCCAGTACTTC.

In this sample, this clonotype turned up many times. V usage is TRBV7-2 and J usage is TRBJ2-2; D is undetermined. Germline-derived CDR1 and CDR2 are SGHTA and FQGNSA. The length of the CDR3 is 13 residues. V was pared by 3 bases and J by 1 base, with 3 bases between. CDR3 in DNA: TGTGCCAGCAGCTTGGAGAACACCGGGGAGCTGTTTTTT. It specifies CASSLENTGELFF.

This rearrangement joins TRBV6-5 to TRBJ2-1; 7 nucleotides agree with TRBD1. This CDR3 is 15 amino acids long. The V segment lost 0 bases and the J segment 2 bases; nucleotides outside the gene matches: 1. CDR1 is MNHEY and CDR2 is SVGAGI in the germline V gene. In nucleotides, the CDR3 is TGTGCCAGCAGTTACTCCGGGACAGCCTACAATGAGCAGTTCTTC. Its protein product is CASSYSGTAYNEQFF.

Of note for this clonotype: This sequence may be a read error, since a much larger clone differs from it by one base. CDR3 DNA sequence: TGCGCCAGCAGCTTGGAAGCCGGGAGAAGGAATGAGCAGTTCTTC. Amino acid sequence: CASSLEAGRRNEQFF. The chain couples TRBV5-1 to TRBJ2-1; TRBD2 is a possible D gene (6 bases). CDR3 length: 15 residues. V gave up 0 bases and J gave up 7 bases, with 14 bases separating them. CDR1 and CDR2 from the germline V gene are SGHRS and YFSETQ.

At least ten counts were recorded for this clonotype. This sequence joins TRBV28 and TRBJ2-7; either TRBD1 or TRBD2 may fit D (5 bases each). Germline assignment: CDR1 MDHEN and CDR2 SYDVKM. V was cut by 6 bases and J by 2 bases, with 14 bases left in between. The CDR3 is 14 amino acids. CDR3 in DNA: TGTGCCAGCAGGGGTCTGGGGACGCCCTACGAGCAGTACTTC. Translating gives CASRGLGTPYEQYF.

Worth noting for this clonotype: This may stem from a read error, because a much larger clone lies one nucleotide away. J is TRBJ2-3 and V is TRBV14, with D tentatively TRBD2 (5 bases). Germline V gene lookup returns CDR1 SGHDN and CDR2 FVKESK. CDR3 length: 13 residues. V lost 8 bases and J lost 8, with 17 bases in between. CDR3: CASGNTLEGTQYF. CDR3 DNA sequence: TGTGCCAGCGGCAACACACTTGAGGGTACGCAGTATTTT.

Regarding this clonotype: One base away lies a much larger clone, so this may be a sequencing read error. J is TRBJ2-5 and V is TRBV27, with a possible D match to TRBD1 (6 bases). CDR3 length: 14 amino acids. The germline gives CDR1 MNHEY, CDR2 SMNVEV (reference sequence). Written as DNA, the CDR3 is TGTGCCAGCAGTTCCGCGACAGGAGGAGAGACCCCGTACTTC. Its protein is CASSSATGGETPYF.